This TCR beta chain emerged from a study of naive and memory T cell subsets. Both TRBC1 and TRBC2 were covered by a beta constant-region primer of two equimolar oligonucleotides. TCRdb independently ran MiXCR on the UMI-ligation and nested PCR reads; one entry per CDR3 protein. Here the sample spans some 150,000 distinct CDR3 sequences, 15% to 20% being singletons. With 4 bases removed from V and 6 bases from J, the gap between germline ends came to 15 bases. The CDR3 is 13 residues long. The germline V gene encodes CDR1 DFQATT and CDR2 SNEGSKA (reference sequence). This clonotype was recorded at least ten times.

The chain employs TRBV20-1 and TRBJ1-1; tentative D call: TRBD1 (6 bases). The sequenced material came from naive CD4+ T cells from blood. The TCR comes from a human donor in good health. CDR3 DNA: TGCAGTGCTATGGCGGGGGCACGGGCTGAAGCTTTCTTT. Its protein is CSAMAGARAEAFF.